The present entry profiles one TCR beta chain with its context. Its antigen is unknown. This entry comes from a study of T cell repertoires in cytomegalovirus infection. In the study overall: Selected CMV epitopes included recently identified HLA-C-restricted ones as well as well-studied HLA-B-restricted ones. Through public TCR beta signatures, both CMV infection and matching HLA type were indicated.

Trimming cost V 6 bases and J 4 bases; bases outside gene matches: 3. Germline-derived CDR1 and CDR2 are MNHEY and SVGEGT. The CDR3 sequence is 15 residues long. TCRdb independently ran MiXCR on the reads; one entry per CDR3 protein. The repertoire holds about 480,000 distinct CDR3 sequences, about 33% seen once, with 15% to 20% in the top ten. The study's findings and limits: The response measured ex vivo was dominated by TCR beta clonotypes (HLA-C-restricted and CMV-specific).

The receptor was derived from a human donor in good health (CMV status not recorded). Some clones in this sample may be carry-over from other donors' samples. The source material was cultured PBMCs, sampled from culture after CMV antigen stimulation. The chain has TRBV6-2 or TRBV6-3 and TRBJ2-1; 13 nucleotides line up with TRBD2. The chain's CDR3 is CASRQLAGGYNEQFF. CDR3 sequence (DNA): TGTGCCAGCAGGCAACTAGCGGGAGGGTACAATGAGCAGTTCTTC.